Following are 32 T cell receptor beta chains from one sample sequenced in a study of T cell changes during pregnancy in multiple sclerosis. Repertoires were generated with immunoSEQ multiplex PCR, while TCRdb's copy carries only in-frame clones and drops some. Of around 30,000 clones in the sample, roughly 86% were seen once. Here the sequenced sample was CD8+ T cells from peripheral blood mononuclear cells, taken before pregnancy. These receptors came from a female donor with multiple sclerosis, enrolled in a pregnancy study.

J is TRBJ1-1 and V is TRBV7-8; D is ambiguous. CDR1 is SGHVS and CDR2 is FQNEAQ in the germline V gene. The CDR3 has 14 amino acids. V lost 5 bases and J lost 10, with 20 bases in between. The CDR3 sequence: CASSEEGEGSGAFF. The CDR3 DNA is TGTGCCAGCAGCGAAGAGGGAGAAGGCTCAGGAGCTTTCTTT.

This chain uses TRBV30 with TRBJ1-2; a possible D gene is TRBD1 (6 bases). There are 13 residues in the CDR3. V shed 2 bases and J shed 4 bases, with 11 bases lying between them. From germline, CDR1 is GTSNPN and CDR2 SVGIG (reference sequence). Here the CDR3 DNA reads TGTGCCTGGAGTCCGACAGGAGGCTATGGCTACACCTTC. Its translation: CAWSPTGGYGYTF.

V and J are TRBV19 and TRBJ2-1, with 11 bases identical to TRBD2. The CDR3 spans 15 residues. CDR1 and CDR2 from the germline V gene are LNHDA and SQIVND (reference sequence). Trimming at V came to 6 bases and at J to 6 bases, leaving 7 bases not matched to a gene. In DNA, the CDR3 is TGTGCCAGTAGCACGACTAGCGGGGCTTTCAATGAGCAGTTCTTC. Its protein is CASSTTSGAFNEQFF.

The V call is TRBV4-3, the J call TRBJ1-2, with D uncertain. The CDR3 contains 16 residues. V was trimmed by 3 bases and J by 4 bases, leaving 18 bases between them. Germline loops: CDR1 LGHNA, CDR2 YSLEER. The DNA for the CDR3 is TGCGCCAGCAGCCAGGCATACCCGCAAGAACCCTATGGCTACACCTTC. Its translation: CASSQAYPQEPYGYTF.

The chain uses TRBV27 and TRBJ1-1, with a weak D call TRBD1 (6 bases). The CDR3 spans 12 residues. V lost 4 bases to trimming and J lost 9 bases, with 12 bases between them. The germline V gene has CDR1 MNHEY and CDR2 SMNVEV (reference sequence). The CDR3 sequence: CASSSLGTKAFF. Written as DNA, the CDR3 is TGTGCCAGCAGTTCCCTCGGGACAAAAGCTTTCTTT.

The CDR3 DNA reads TGTGCCACTTACGGGATAGCGGGAAAGGATAATGAGCAGTTCTTC. Protein: CATYGIAGKDNEQFF. The chain is built from TRBV19 and TRBJ2-1, with 8 bases matching TRBD2. This CDR3 comprises 15 residues. Per the germline V gene, CDR1 is LNHDA and CDR2 is SQIVND (reference sequence). The J segment lost 7 bases and the V segment lost 10 bases, leaving 15 bases of the junction unmatched.

V is TRBV5-6 and J is TRBJ1-1; perhaps TRBD1 as D (5 bases). The CDR3 has 14 residues. V lost 0 bases and J 5 bases, leaving 11 bases between the germline ends. The germline V gene encodes CDR1 SGHDT and CDR2 YYEEEE. CDR3 in amino acids: CASSLATGVTEAFF. The CDR3 DNA sequence: TGTGCCAGCAGCTTGGCCACGGGGGTAACTGAAGCTTTCTTT.

The chain couples TRBV27 to TRBJ2-7, with TRBD2 as a possible D gene (6 bases). V was clipped by 2 bases and J by 1 base, with 18 bases between them. Per the germline V gene, CDR1 is MNHEY and CDR2 is SMNVEV (reference sequence). CDR3 length: 17 residues. The CDR3 loop reads CASSLQWGGMQSYEQYF. CDR3 in DNA: TGTGCCAGCAGTTTACAGTGGGGCGGGATGCAATCCTACGAGCAGTACTTC.

The chain recombines TRBV28 with TRBJ1-5; TRBD1 aligns across 8 bases. This CDR3 contains 15 residues. The V gene's germline CDR1 is MDHEN and CDR2 SYDVKM. V gave up 7 bases and J gave up 6 bases; unmatched junction bases: 11. The CDR3 coding sequence is TGTGCCAGCAACACAGCAGGGGGCGTATCTCAGCCCCAGCATTTT. Amino acid sequence: CASNTAGGVSQPQHF.

The V gene is TRBV5-1, the J gene TRBJ2-1; 10 bases are a match to TRBD2. Germline V gene sequence: CDR1 SGHRS, CDR2 YFSETQ. With 3 bases clipped from V and 4 bases from J, the junction kept 7 bases outside the gene matches. The CDR3 spans 16 residues. The CDR3 is CASSSKAGGPYNEQFF. DNA for the CDR3: TGCGCCAGCAGCTCCAAAGCGGGAGGGCCGTACAATGAGCAGTTCTTC.

Here the CDR3 reads CASSFGGGNTIYF. The CDR3 nucleotides read TGTGCCAGCAGTTTCGGGGGTGGAAACACCATATATTTT. V is TRBV28 and J is TRBJ1-3; TRBD1 might be the D (5 bases). V was clipped by 3 bases and J by 3 bases, with 6 bases between them. This CDR3 contains 13 residues. Germline CDR1 reads MDHEN; CDR2 reads SYDVKM.

V is TRBV27 and J is TRBJ1-5; D is possibly TRBD1 (5 bases). Trimming stripped 8 bases from V and 8 bases from J, with 19 bases between. The CDR3 covers 14 residues. The germline gives CDR1 MNHEY, CDR2 SMNVEV (reference sequence). Here the CDR3 DNA reads TGTGCCAGCTCCCAGGCGGCAGGGATTGAGCCCCAGCATTTT. Translating gives CASSQAAGIEPQHF.

V usage is TRBV2 and J usage is TRBJ2-3, with TRBD2 identical over 8 bases. J gave up 5 bases and V 6 bases, and 7 bases lay outside the gene matches. The CDR3 consists of 14 residues. Germline V lookup: CDR1 SNHLY, CDR2 FYNNEI. The CDR3 reads CASRGRGVGDTQYF. As DNA, the CDR3 is TGTGCCAGCAGGGGGCGGGGGGTTGGAGATACGCAGTATTTT.

The gene calls are TRBV7-6 and TRBJ2-7, with a weak D call TRBD2 (5 bases). Germline assignment: CDR1 SGHVS and CDR2 FNYEAQ. CDR3 length: 15 residues. V lost 2 bases and J lost 1, with 12 bases in between. CDR3: CASSLFSGESYEQYF. Written as DNA, the CDR3 is TGTGCCAGCAGCTTATTTTCCGGGGAATCCTACGAGCAGTACTTC.

The chain recombines TRBV7-8 with TRBJ1-4; D uncertain. The CDR3 is made up of 16 amino acids. Trimming shortened V by 5 bases and J by 8 bases, and 21 bases separated the two germline ends. Germline lookup yields CDR1 SGHVS and CDR2 FQNEAQ. CDR3 sequence reads: CASSGGLGEGGEKLFF. For the CDR3, the DNA is TGTGCCAGCAGCGGAGGTCTCGGGGAAGGCGGGGAAAAACTGTTTTTT.

This sequence joins TRBV11-2 and TRBJ2-7; tentative D call: TRBD1 (6 bases). Germline values: CDR1 SGHAT, CDR2 FQNNGV. The CDR3 totals 16 residues. V dropped 4 bases and J dropped 2 bases, with 18 bases sitting between them. The CDR3 loop reads CASSSGSRTVTYEQYF. The CDR3 DNA is TGTGCCAGCAGCTCGGGATCAAGGACAGTTACCTACGAGCAGTACTTC.

CDR3 sequence reads: CASSQAGQVALYGYTF. The CDR3 region has the DNA TGCGCCAGCAGCCAAGCGGGACAGGTGGCGCTCTATGGCTACACCTTC. The genes are TRBV4-3 and TRBJ1-2; 8 bases are a match to TRBD1. Germline CDR1 reads LGHNA; CDR2 reads YSLEER. The CDR3 sequence is 16 residues long. V shed 1 base, J shed 4 bases, and the junction held 8 bases outside the gene matches.

J is TRBJ2-7 and V is TRBV5-1, with TRBD1 as a possible D gene (6 bases). Trimming pared 3 bases from V and 3 bases from J, leaving 16 bases between. Germline-derived CDR1 and CDR2 are SGHRS and YFSETQ. This CDR3 is built from 15 residues. This CDR3 reads CASSSLPGHGYEQYF. The CDR3 coding sequence is TGCGCCAGCAGCTCCCTTCCGGGACACGGCTACGAGCAGTACTTC.

This chain connects TRBV27 to TRBJ2-7, with 10 bases aligning to TRBD2. This CDR3 has 13 residues. With 5 bases clipped from V and 10 bases from J, the junction kept 8 bases outside the gene matches. Germline V gene lookup returns CDR1 MNHEY and CDR2 SMNVEV (reference sequence). CDR3 protein: CASSPSGSREQYF. CDR3 nucleotides: TGTGCCAGCAGTCCTAGCGGGAGTAGGGAACAGTACTTC.

The V gene is TRBV10-3, the J gene TRBJ2-2; 7 bases map to TRBD2. J gave up 3 bases and V 10 bases, and 5 bases lay outside the gene matches. Germline V CDR1 and CDR2: ENHRY, SYGVKD. The CDR3 is 13 residues long. In nucleotides, the CDR3 is TGTGCCACGTCTCGGGGGGACACCGGGGAGCTGTTTTTT. It encodes CATSRGDTGELFF.

CDR3 nucleotides: TGCGCCAGCAGCCAAGATCTCCGACAGATGGGACAGCCCCAGCATTTT. Translated, it gives CASSQDLRQMGQPQHF. This chain uses TRBV4-3 with TRBJ1-5; D is possibly TRBD1 (5 bases). V was trimmed by 0 bases and J by 7 bases, leaving 16 bases between them. Germline V gives CDR1 LGHNA, CDR2 YSLEER. The CDR3 sequence is 16 residues long.

The chain carries TRBV6-5 and TRBJ2-7; TRBD2 agrees at 11 bases. Trimming took 7 bases from V and 4 from J; bases not matched to a gene: 6. There are 14 residues in the CDR3. Per germline, CDR1 MNHEY and CDR2 SVGAGI. The CDR3 DNA is TGTGCCAGCATCTCGGTAGCGGGAGGGTACGAGCAGTACTTC. Its protein product is CASISVAGGYEQYF.

This rearrangement joins TRBV7-3 to TRBJ2-7; D might be TRBD1 (7 bases). CDR1 and CDR2 (germline): SGHTA, FQGTGA. The CDR3 is 18 amino acids. The V end was cut by 5 bases, the J end by 0 bases, with 23 bases between. The CDR3 is CASSPQGGLAGGSYEQYF. The CDR3 DNA follows: TGTGCCAGCAGCCCCCAGGGGGGTCTAGCTGGGGGCTCCTACGAGCAGTACTTC. The complete variable domain, with remaining parts taken from reference TRBV7-3 and TRBJ2-7, reads GAGVSQTPSNKVTEKGKYVELRCDPISGHTALYWYRQSLGQGPEFLIYFQGTGAADDSGLPNDRFFAVRPEGSVSTLKIQRTERGDSAVYLCASSPQGGLAGGSYEQYFGPGTRLTVT.

The V gene is TRBV6-5, the J gene TRBJ1-1; 7 bases map to TRBD1. Germline V gene lookup returns CDR1 MNHEY and CDR2 SVGAGI. The CDR3 runs 15 residues. Trimming at V came to 9 bases and at J to 3 bases, leaving 13 bases not matched to a gene. This CDR3 reads CASLGGGPGDTEAFF. The CDR3, as DNA: TGTGCCAGTCTAGGAGGGGGCCCAGGAGACACTGAAGCTTTCTTT.

This chain connects TRBV28 to TRBJ1-2; 10 positions agree with TRBD1. The J segment lost 4 bases and the V segment lost 10 bases, leaving 6 bases of the junction unmatched. This CDR3 comprises 13 residues. Per germline, CDR1 MDHEN and CDR2 SYDVKM. The CDR3 bases are TGTGCCACCATGACAGGGGGCGGCTATGGCTACACCTTC. Translation gives CATMTGGGYGYTF.

The chain joins TRBV6-5 to TRBJ2-1, with a weak D call TRBD1 (5 bases). The germline gives CDR1 MNHEY, CDR2 SVGAGI. V dropped 6 bases and J dropped 2 bases, with 14 bases sitting between them. The CDR3 is 15 residues long. As DNA, the CDR3 is TGTGCCAGCAGGGACGGCAGGGTGGCCTACAATGAGCAGTTCTTC. It yields the protein CASRDGRVAYNEQFF.

The genes are TRBV6-4 and TRBJ2-1, with a weak D call TRBD2 (6 bases). CDR1 MRHNA and CDR2 SNTAGT come from the germline V gene. Trimming pared 2 bases from V and 4 bases from J, leaving 15 bases between. The CDR3 totals 16 residues. CDR3 sequence (DNA): TGTGCCAGCAGTGACGGGGTTAGCGGAGATTACAATGAGCAGTTCTTC. Protein sequence: CASSDGVSGDYNEQFF.

This chain links TRBV9 with TRBJ1-1, with 7 bases identical to TRBD1. Germline CDR1 SGDLS, CDR2 YYNGEE. This CDR3 has 17 amino acids. V gave up 0 bases and J gave up 2 bases; unmatched junction bases: 10. The CDR3 bases are TGTGCCAGCAGCGTAGAGGGGACAGCAAACGTCAACACTGAAGCTTTCTTT. This translates into CASSVEGTANVNTEAFF.

V gene TRBV2 combines with J gene TRBJ2-1; 7 bases map to TRBD2. Per germline, CDR1 SNHLY and CDR2 FYNNEI. This CDR3 region has 14 residues. J lost 3 bases, V lost 4 bases, and 3 bases had no gene match. DNA of the CDR3: TGTGCCAGCAGTGGGCTAGCGGACTACAATGAGCAGTTCTTC. Translated: CASSGLADYNEQFF. Drawing the rest from reference TRBV2 and TRBJ2-1, the complete variable domain is EPEVTQTPSHQVTQMGQEVILRCVPISNHLYFYWYRQILGQKVEFLVSFYNNEISEKSEIFDDQFSVERPDGSNFTLKIRSTKLEDSAMYFCASSGLADYNEQFFGPGTRLTVL.

This clone has more than one count but fewer than ten. This chain links TRBV7-6 with TRBJ1-6, with 11 bases aligning to TRBD1. With 5 bases clipped from V and 1 base from J, the junction kept 1 base outside the gene matches. Germline V lookup: CDR1 SGHVS, CDR2 FNYEAQ. The CDR3 contains 16 residues. The CDR3 nucleotides are TGTGCCAGCAGCGGGACAGGGGGGTCCTATAATTCACCCCTCCACTTT. This encodes CASSGTGGSYNSPLHF.

V and J are TRBV11-2 and TRBJ2-3; unclear D gene. Germline values: CDR1 SGHAT, CDR2 FQNNGV. The V and J ends lost 0 bases and 6 bases respectively, with 16 bases between them. The CDR3 is made up of 16 amino acids. CDR3 sequence: CASSLDDPMGADTQYF. Here the CDR3 DNA reads TGTGCCAGCAGCTTAGATGACCCCATGGGCGCCGATACGCAGTATTTT.

For the CDR3, the DNA is TGTGCCACCAGCACCCAGCTGGCGGTCGTGCAAGAGACCCAGTACTTC. Amino acid sequence: CATSTQLAVVQETQYF. The rearrangement joins TRBV15 to TRBJ2-5; D ambiguous. Deletions cut 4 bases from V and 2 bases from J, with 17 bases between. This CDR3 is 16 amino acids long. Germline CDR1 reads LNHNV; CDR2 reads YYDKDF (reference sequence).